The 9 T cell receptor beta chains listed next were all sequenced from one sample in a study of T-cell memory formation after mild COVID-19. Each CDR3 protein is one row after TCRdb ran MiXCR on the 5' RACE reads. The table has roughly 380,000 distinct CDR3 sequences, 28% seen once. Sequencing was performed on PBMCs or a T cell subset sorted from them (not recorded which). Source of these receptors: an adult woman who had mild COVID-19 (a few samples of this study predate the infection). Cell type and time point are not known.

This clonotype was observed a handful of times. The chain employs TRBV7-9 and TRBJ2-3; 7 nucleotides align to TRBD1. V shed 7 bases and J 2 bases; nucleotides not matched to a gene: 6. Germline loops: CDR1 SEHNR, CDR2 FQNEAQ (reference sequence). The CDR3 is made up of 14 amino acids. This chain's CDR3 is CASNRQGSTDTQYF. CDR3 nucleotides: TGTGCCAGCAACAGACAGGGCTCCACAGATACGCAGTATTTT.

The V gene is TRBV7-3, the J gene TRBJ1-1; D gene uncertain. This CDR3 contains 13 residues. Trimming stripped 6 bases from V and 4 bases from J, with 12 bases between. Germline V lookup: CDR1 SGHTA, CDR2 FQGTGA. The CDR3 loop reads CASRKKVGTEAFF. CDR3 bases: TGTGCCAGCAGGAAAAAGGTTGGCACTGAAGCTTTCTTT.

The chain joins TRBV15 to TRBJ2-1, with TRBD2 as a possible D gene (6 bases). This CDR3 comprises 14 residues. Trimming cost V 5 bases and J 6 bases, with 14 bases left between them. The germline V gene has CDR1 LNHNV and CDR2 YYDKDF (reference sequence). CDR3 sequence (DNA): TGTGCCACCAGCGGAGGGAGCGCGGGCAATGAGCAGTTCTTC. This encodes CATSGGSAGNEQFF.

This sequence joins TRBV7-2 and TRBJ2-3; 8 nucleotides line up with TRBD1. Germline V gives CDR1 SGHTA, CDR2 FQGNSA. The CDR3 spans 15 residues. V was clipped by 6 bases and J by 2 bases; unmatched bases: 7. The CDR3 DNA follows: TGTGCCAGCAGTTTCGACAGGGGAAACACAGATACGCAGTATTTT. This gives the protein CASSFDRGNTDTQYF.

The CDR3 reads CASSPRERPHGYTF. The CDR3 bases are TGTGCCAGCAGCCCAAGGGAACGGCCTCATGGCTACACCTTC. J is TRBJ1-2 and V is TRBV4-2; D remains unclear. Per germline, CDR1 LGHNA and CDR2 YNFKEQ. Trimming took off 4 bases at V and 6 bases at J, with 15 bases between the two ends. This CDR3 is 14 amino acids long.

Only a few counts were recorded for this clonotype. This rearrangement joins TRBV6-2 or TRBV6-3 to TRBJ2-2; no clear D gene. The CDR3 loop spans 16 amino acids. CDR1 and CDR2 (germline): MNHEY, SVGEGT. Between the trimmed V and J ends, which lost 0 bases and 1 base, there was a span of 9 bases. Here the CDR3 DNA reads TGTGCCAGCAGTTACTCGAGCGACTTGAACACCGGGGAGCTGTTTTTT. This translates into CASSYSSDLNTGELFF.

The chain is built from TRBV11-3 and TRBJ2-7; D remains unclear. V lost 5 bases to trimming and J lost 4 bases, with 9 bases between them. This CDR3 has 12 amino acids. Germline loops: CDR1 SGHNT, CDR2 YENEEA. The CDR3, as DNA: TGTGCCAGCAGCAGAGGAGAATACGAGCAGTACTTC. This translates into CASSRGEYEQYF.

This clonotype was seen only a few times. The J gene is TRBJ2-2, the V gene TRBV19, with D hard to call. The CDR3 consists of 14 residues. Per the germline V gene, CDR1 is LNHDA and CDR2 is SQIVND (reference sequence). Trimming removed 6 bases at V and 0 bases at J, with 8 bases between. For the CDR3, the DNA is TGTGCCAGTAGCCCAGCCGCGAACACCGGGGAGCTGTTTTTT. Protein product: CASSPAANTGELFF.

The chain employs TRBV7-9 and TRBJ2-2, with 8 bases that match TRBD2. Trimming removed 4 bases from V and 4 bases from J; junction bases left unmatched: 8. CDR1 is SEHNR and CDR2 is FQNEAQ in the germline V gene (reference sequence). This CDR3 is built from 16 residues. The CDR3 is CASSSLAGSVTGELFF. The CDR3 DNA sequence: TGTGCCAGCAGCTCCTTAGCGGGGTCGGTCACCGGGGAGCTGTTTTTT.